This entry lists 5 T cell receptor beta chains sequenced from one sample in a study of monozygotic twins with inflammatory bowel disease. Each CDR3 protein gets one entry in TCRdb, which reprocessed the 5' RACE reads and gives no DNA. This sample lists approximately 390,000 distinct CDR3 sequences; its ten largest clones have approximately 2.3%. Sequenced input: blood. These receptors all come from a human donor with ulcerative colitis or Crohn's disease, or a healthy co-twin of an affected twin (not recorded which).

The genes are TRBV7-8 and TRBJ2-2; absent DNA, TCRdb's TRBD2 call cannot be checked. CDR1 and CDR2 (germline): SGHVS, FQNEAQ. The CDR3 contains 16 residues. The CDR3 here is CASTLGSGRVAGELFF.

The rearrangement links TRBV5-5 to TRBJ2-1; the TCRdb D gene call, TRBD2, has no DNA to confirm it. This CDR3 spans 13 amino acids. Germline CDR1 is SGHKS and CDR2 is YYEKEE (reference sequence). CDR3 sequence reads: CASSFLGAKGQFF.

The chain couples TRBV12-3 or TRBV12-4 to TRBJ1-5; as DNA is missing, the TRBD1 call by TCRdb cannot be tested. This CDR3 region has 17 residues. This chain's CDR3 is CASSRAGGNWANQPQHF.

The chain is built from TRBV5-4 and TRBJ2-5; the TCRdb call, TRBD1, lacks DNA for checking. This CDR3 is 13 amino acids long. Germline V gene sequence: CDR1 SGHNT, CDR2 YYREEE (reference sequence). The CDR3 sequence: CASSTGVGETQYF.

The chain carries TRBV20-1 and TRBJ2-3; TCRdb designates TRBD1, a call that cannot be tested without DNA. The CDR3 totals 16 residues. In germline, CDR1 is DFQATT, CDR2 SNEGSKA (reference sequence). CDR3 region: CSASGKTGLSTDTQYF.